A selection of T cell receptor beta chains follows, all from one sample in a study of shared clonotypes between healthy human individuals. Sequencing used immunoSEQ multiplex PCR; TCRdb keeps in-frame clones, though not all of them. The top ten clones hold approximately 0.4% of a sample with more than 1,200,000 clones, around 98.5% of them seen once. The sequenced sample was naive CD4+ T cells sorted from blood. These receptors all stem from a man aged 25-40 years in good health. Each CDR3 is given with its conserved first and last residue. D genes are given only for firm matches. Size tells how often a clone was seen (once, few, many) or the class of an expanded clone, and some rows leave it out.

TRBV9	TRBJ2-7	NA	NA	TGTGCCAGCAGCGTTAATGGGCTCTACGAGCAGTACTTC	CASSVNGLYEQYF
TRBV6-5	TRBJ2-7	NA	NA	TGTGCCAGCAGTTACTCGAGGACCTCCTACGAGCAGTACTTC	CASSYSRTSYEQYF
TRBV12-5	TRBJ2-1	NA	NA	TGTGCTAGTGGTTTGGTAAACTTTGGTGAGCAGTTCTTC	CASGLVNFGEQFF
TRBV27	TRBJ2-3	TRBD2	NA	TGTGCCAGCACCAAGTACGCCAGCGGGATAACAGATACGCAGTATTTT	CASTKYASGITDTQYF
TRBV20-1	TRBJ2-7	NA	NA	TGCAGTGTTCACTCTTCCTACGAGCAGTACTTC	CSVHSSYEQYF
TRBV6-6	TRBJ1-5	TRBD1	NA	TGTGCCAGCAGTCCTACTAGGACAGGGGGATATCAGCCCCAGCATTTT	CASSPTRTGGYQPQHF
TRBV5-1	TRBJ1-1	NA	NA	TGCGCCAGCAGCTTGATATCTGTGAACACTGAAGCTTTCTTT	CASSLISVNTEAFF
TRBV28	TRBJ2-1	TRBD2	once	TGTGCCAGCAGAAATAGCGGGAGACCGCCAAATGAGCAGTTCTTC	CASRNSGRPPNEQFF
TRBV18	TRBJ1-5	NA	NA	TGTGCCAGCTCACCTACTCAAGGACAGCCCCAGCATTTT	CASSPTQGQPQHF
TRBV19	TRBJ2-3	NA	NA	TGTGCCAGTAAAGGGCTAGCGAGCACAGATACGCAGTATTTT	CASKGLASTDTQYF
TRBV10-3	TRBJ1-2	NA	NA	TGTGCCATCAGCGGCGGAGGAACGGGCATTGGCTACACCTTC	CAISGGGTGIGYTF
TRBV2	TRBJ2-2	NA	NA	TGTGCCAGCAGTGGCCGACAGGGAGGAAACACCGGGGAGCTGTTTTTT	CASSGRQGGNTGELFF
TRBV10-1	TRBJ2-2	TRBD1	NA	TGCGCCAGATCAGGGGACAGGGGGGCTAACACCGGGGAGCTGTTTTTT	CARSGDRGANTGELFF
TRBV7-9	TRBJ2-7	NA	NA	TGTGCCAGCTTACCACTTATCACCGGTGCCTCCTTCACCTACGAGCAGTACTTC	CASLPLITGASFTYEQYF
TRBV9	TRBJ1-5	TRBD1	NA	TGTGCCAGCAGCGGGACAGGAGTCAATCAGCCCCAGCATTTT	CASSGTGVNQPQHF
TRBV7-2	TRBJ2-7	TRBD1	NA	TGTGCCAGCAGCTTAGGAGCCGGGACAGCCTACGAGCAGTACTTC	CASSLGAGTAYEQYF
TRBV10-3	TRBJ2-7	NA	NA	TGTGCCATCAGCGACAGGACTACGGGGTACGAGCAGTACTTC	CAISDRTTGYEQYF
TRBV28	TRBJ2-7	NA	NA	TGTGCCAGCAGCCCCGGGGCCGCCTACGAGCAGTACTTC	CASSPGAAYEQYF
TRBV6-5	TRBJ2-2	NA	NA	TGTGCCAGCAGCCCAGGGCGGACCGGGGAGCTGTTTTTT	CASSPGRTGELFF
TRBV7-9	TRBJ1-2	NA	NA	TGTGCCAGCAGCTCAAGGCAGGGGAACTATGGCTACACCTTC	CASSSRQGNYGYTF
TRBV28	TRBJ2-7	NA	NA	TGTGCCAGCAGCGTACCCTTGATTTACGAGCAGTACTTC	CASSVPLIYEQYF
TRBV7-2	TRBJ1-3	NA	NA	TGTGCCAGCCGGACTCACCTAGGAGGAAACACCATATATTTT	CASRTHLGGNTIYF
TRBV27	TRBJ2-1	TRBD1	NA	TGTGCCAGCAGAGACGGGACAGGGGGCGGCAATGAGCAGTTCTTC	CASRDGTGGGNEQFF
TRBV2	TRBJ2-1	TRBD1	NA	TGTGCCAGCAGTGAAGCGGGACAGTCCTACAATGAGCAGTTCTTC	CASSEAGQSYNEQFF
TRBV27	TRBJ2-7	NA	NA	TGTGCCAGTGCAATTAACTCCCTGTCCGAGCAGTACTTC	CASAINSLSEQYF
TRBV7-8	TRBJ1-2	NA	NA	TGTGCCAGCAGCAAACACGGGACGGACTATGGCTACACCTTC	CASSKHGTDYGYTF
TRBV5-4	TRBJ2-1	NA	NA	TGTGCCAGCAGCTTGGCATTCCCCCGTGAGCAGTTCTTC	CASSLAFPREQFF
TRBV6-5	TRBJ1-2	NA	NA	TGTGCCAGCAGTCCCAGCGAGAAACTACATGGCTACACCTTC	CASSPSEKLHGYTF
TRBV7-6	TRBJ2-7	NA	NA	TGTGCCAGCAGCTTAGCGGGCGGCTGGTTGGCCTACGAGCAGTACTTC	CASSLAGGWLAYEQYF
TRBV28	TRBJ2-7	NA	NA	TGTGCCAGCAAGGCCAGCGCTGAGTCCTACGAGCAGTACTTC	CASKASAESYEQYF
TRBV19	TRBJ1-5	TRBD1	NA	TGTGCCAGTAGTATAGCCTCCCCCGGGACAGGATATCAGCCCCAGCATTTT	CASSIASPGTGYQPQHF
TRBV7-2	TRBJ2-1	NA	NA	TGTGCCAGCAGCTTGGGAAGAAGGGTAGGGGTTAATGAGCAGTTCTTC	CASSLGRRVGVNEQFF
TRBV19	TRBJ2-5	NA	NA	TGTGCCAGTAGTATTCTCTTCGACGGGGGTCAAGAGACCCAGTACTTC	CASSILFDGGQETQYF
TRBV5-7	TRBJ2-3	NA	NA	TGTGCCAGCAGCTTTCTCCAACCAGATACGCAGTATTTT	CASSFLQPDTQYF
TRBV18	TRBJ2-3	TRBD2	NA	TGTGCCAGCTCACCACCGGGCGGGGCTAGCGGGAGATTGACAGATACGCAGTATTTT	CASSPPGGASGRLTDTQYF
TRBV18	TRBJ2-3	TRBD2	NA	TGTGCCAGCTCGCCTTCCGGGACTAGCGGGAGCACAGATACGCAGTATTTT	CASSPSGTSGSTDTQYF
TRBV5-5	TRBJ2-6	NA	NA	TGTGCCAGCTCTCAGAACGTACCAGACAAAAGTCGGGCCAACGTCCTGACTTTC	CASSQNVPDKSRANVLTF
TRBV10-2	TRBJ1-5	NA	NA	TGCGCCAGCAGTGAGAATAGCAATCAGCCCCAGCATTTT	CASSENSNQPQHF
TRBV28	TRBJ1-1	NA	NA	TGTGCCAGCAGTCCACCCATGGGGGACACTGAAGCTTTCTTT	CASSPPMGDTEAFF
TRBV28	TRBJ1-1	NA	NA	TGTGCCAGCAGTCCAATTGCGATGAGGAACACTGAAGCTTTCTTT	CASSPIAMRNTEAFF
TRBV2	TRBJ1-4	NA	NA	TGTGCCAGCAGTGATGGACGGACAGCTTTAGGGGAAAAACTGTTTTTT	CASSDGRTALGEKLFF
TRBV30	TRBJ2-1	TRBD1	NA	TGTGCCTGGAGCCTAAGACCGGCCAGGGGGCATGAGCAGTTCTTC	CAWSLRPARGHEQFF
TRBV6-1	TRBJ1-4	NA	NA	TGTGCCAGCAGTGAACGTCCGCCAACTAATGAAAAACTGTTTTTT	CASSERPPTNEKLFF
TRBV13	TRBJ2-7	NA	once	TGTGCCAGCAGCTTAAGGCCGGTAGGTGCCTACGAGCAGTACTTC	CASSLRPVGAYEQYF
TRBV5-4	TRBJ2-7	NA	NA	TGTGCCAGCAGCTCTACTAAAGGGTCCTACGAGCAGTACTTC	CASSSTKGSYEQYF
TRBV6-6	TRBJ2-7	NA	NA	TGTGCCAGCACCTTCGGACCACGAGAGGGCGAGCAGTACTTC	CASTFGPREGEQYF
TRBV13	TRBJ2-1	NA	NA	TGTGCCAGCAGCTTTTACAATGAGCAGTTCTTC	CASSFYNEQFF
TRBV2	TRBJ2-1	TRBD2	NA	TGTGCCAGCAGGCCTACCATGGGGCTAGCGGTCAATGAGCAGTTCTTC	CASRPTMGLAVNEQFF
TRBV15	TRBJ2-1	NA	NA	TGTGCCACCAGCAGAGTGGCGAGTGAGCAGTTCTTC	CATSRVASEQFF
TRBV18	TRBJ2-2	TRBD1	NA	TGTGCCAGCTCACCACGGGACAGGGGGCCCACCGGGGAGCTGTTTTTT	CASSPRDRGPTGELFF
TRBV5-1	TRBJ2-6	NA	NA	TGCGCCAGCAGCTTGGAGGGCAGTTTAAGCTGGGCCAACGTCCTGACTTTC	CASSLEGSLSWANVLTF
TRBV28	TRBJ2-1	NA	NA	TGTGCCAGCAGATCCACTTATGGTGATAGCTCCTACAATGAGCAGTTCTTC	CASRSTYGDSSYNEQFF
TRBV5-1	TRBJ2-1	NA	NA	TGCGCCAGCAGCTTGGATTCTTCGGTGTACAATGAGCAGTTCTTC	CASSLDSSVYNEQFF
TRBV19	TRBJ2-2	NA	NA	TGTGCGGGGAGAAGGGGCACCGGGGAGCTGTTTTTT	CAGRRGTGELFF
TRBV7-7	TRBJ2-5	TRBD1	NA	TGTGCTAGCAGCTTAGTTAAGGGACAGGCGCAAGAGACCCAGTACTTC	CASSLVKGQAQETQYF